Each of the 22 T cell receptor beta chains below was sequenced from the same sample in a study of T cell repertoires in cytomegalovirus infection. TCRdb re-analysed the reads in MiXCR, keeping a single row per CDR3 protein. The profile covers about 400,000 distinct CDR3 sequences, with less than 20% appearing a single time and less than 9.5% taken by the ten largest. Sequenced sample: PBMCs. The receptors were sampled from a human donor in good health (CMV status not recorded). Some clones in this sample may be carry-over from other donors' samples.

The rearrangement joins TRBV6-1 to TRBJ1-1; the D gene is possibly TRBD1 (5 bases). This CDR3 region has 12 residues. With 11 bases removed from V and 8 bases from J, the gap between germline ends came to 18 bases. Germline V gene lookup returns CDR1 MNHNS and CDR2 SASEGT. CDR3 bases: TGTGCCGGAGGGACTAATAAGTTCGAAGCTTTCTTT. Translation: CAGGTNKFEAFF.

J is TRBJ1-4 and V is TRBV6-6; perhaps TRBD1 as D (5 bases). From germline, CDR1 is MNHNY and CDR2 SVGAGI (reference sequence). The CDR3 totals 16 residues. Trimming removed 1 base from V and 0 bases from J, with 9 bases in between. The CDR3 DNA reads TGTGCCAGCAGTTACTTGAGAGGGGCAACTAATGAAAAACTGTTTTTT. Protein sequence: CASSYLRGATNEKLFF.

This clonotype was counted between two and nine times. V and J are TRBV20-1 and TRBJ2-5; D is possibly TRBD2 (5 bases). The CDR3 runs to 14 residues. Trimming removed 5 bases at V and 5 bases at J, with 18 bases between. Germline V gene lookup returns CDR1 DFQATT and CDR2 SNEGSKA (reference sequence). The CDR3 region has the DNA TGCAGTGCTGGTAAAGCCCGGACGGGGGAGACCCAGTACTTC. It yields the protein CSAGKARTGETQYF.

This clonotype was found a few times. For the CDR3, the DNA is TGTGCCAGCAGCTTACCGAGGACGCAGCTTTACAATGAGCAGTTCTTC. It specifies CASSLPRTQLYNEQFF. This chain joins TRBV7-9 and TRBJ2-1, with no clear D. V lost 2 bases and J 4 bases, leaving 15 bases between the germline ends. The CDR3 totals 16 residues. Germline assignment: CDR1 SEHNR and CDR2 FQNEAQ (reference sequence).

This clonotype occurred many times. This chain links TRBV11-2 with TRBJ2-3; D is ambiguous. CDR1 is SGHAT and CDR2 is FQNNGV in the germline V gene. Trimming cost V 5 bases and J 4 bases, with 16 bases left between them. This CDR3 is 15 amino acids long. The CDR3 protein is CASSTVGNRADTQYF. DNA for the CDR3: TGTGCCAGCAGCACCGTAGGGAATCGGGCAGATACGCAGTATTTT.

The sample holds a few counts of this clonotype. This rearrangement joins TRBV27 to TRBJ2-7, with unresolved D. The germline gives CDR1 MNHEY, CDR2 SMNVEV (reference sequence). V lost 3 bases and J lost 3, with 12 bases in between. The CDR3 is 14 residues long. CDR3: CASSFQAQIYEQYF. The CDR3 DNA reads TGTGCCAGCAGTTTTCAGGCACAGATCTACGAGCAGTACTTC.

This clonotype has a handful of counts. This sequence joins TRBV4-3 and TRBJ2-7; D remains ambiguous. Trimming removed 0 bases from V and 0 bases from J, with 9 bases in between. The CDR3 loop spans 15 amino acids. CDR1 LGHNA and CDR2 YSLEER come from the germline V gene. This CDR3 is CASSQDARGSYEQYF. CDR3 sequence (DNA): TGCGCCAGCAGCCAAGATGCCCGAGGCTCCTACGAGCAGTACTTC.

This chain links TRBV7-9 with TRBJ1-2; weak D call: TRBD1 (6 bases). The germline V gene has CDR1 SEHNR and CDR2 FQNEAQ (reference sequence). The germline V and J ends were trimmed by 0 bases and 2 bases, with 7 bases remaining between them. This CDR3 contains 14 residues. In nucleotides, the CDR3 is TGTGCCAGCAGCTTAGCGCAGGGGAACTATGGCTACACCTTC. This gives the protein CASSLAQGNYGYTF.

This clonotype was seen many times. This rearrangement joins TRBV12-3 or TRBV12-4 to TRBJ1-6, with 8 nucleotides matching TRBD1. CDR3 length: 15 residues. The trim removed 2 bases at V and 7 bases at J, leaving 4 bases unmatched. The CDR3 sequence is CASSLTGQANSPLHF. The CDR3 DNA sequence: TGTGCCAGCAGTTTAACGGGACAGGCGAATTCACCCCTCCACTTT.

In its sample, this clonotype was seen a few times. This chain uses TRBV5-4 with TRBJ2-1; 7 positions agree with TRBD1. The V and J ends lost 4 bases and 7 bases, in that order; junction bases with no gene match: 14. Germline-derived CDR1 and CDR2 are SGHNT and YYREEE (reference sequence). This CDR3 region has 16 residues. CDR3 loop: CASSTTPTGFRNEQFF. The DNA for the CDR3 is TGTGCCAGCAGCACCACACCGACAGGGTTTAGGAATGAGCAGTTCTTC.

This clonotype was recorded many times. This sequence joins TRBV7-2 and TRBJ1-2; no definite D call. Trimming left V 3 bases short and J 4 bases short, with 6 bases between. The CDR3 contains 12 residues. From germline, CDR1 is SGHTA and CDR2 FQGNSA. The CDR3 bases are TGTGCCAGCAGCTTTACGTTCTATGGCTACACCTTC. It encodes CASSFTFYGYTF.

The genes are TRBV7-9 and TRBJ2-7, with D perhaps TRBD1 (5 bases). V was shortened by 4 bases and J by 2 bases, with 15 bases between the two germline ends. This CDR3 spans 15 amino acids. Germline V gene data show CDR1 as SEHNR and CDR2 as FQNEAQ (reference sequence). The CDR3: CASSSRGQGTYEQYF. DNA for the CDR3: TGTGCCAGCAGCTCGCGAGGCCAGGGAACCTACGAGCAGTACTTC.

This clonotype has at least ten counts. The chain joins TRBV7-2 to TRBJ2-7; D remains ambiguous. The CDR3 is 15 amino acids. Looked up from germline, CDR1 is SGHTA and CDR2 is FQGNSA. Trimming left V 4 bases short and J 0 bases short, with 13 bases between. The CDR3 nucleotides are TGTGCCAGCAGCTGGAAGGCAGAAGCCTCCTACGAGCAGTACTTC. Encoded protein: CASSWKAEASYEQYF.

The table lists this clonotype with many counts. The chain employs TRBV7-9 and TRBJ2-7, with 9 bases matching TRBD1. The CDR3 consists of 14 residues. The trim removed 5 bases at V and 3 bases at J, leaving 5 bases unmatched. CDR1 SEHNR and CDR2 FQNEAQ come from the germline V gene (reference sequence). CDR3 nucleotide sequence: TGTGCCAGCAGCCCGGACAGGGGTTTCTACGAGCAGTACTTC. Translation gives CASSPDRGFYEQYF.

The chain is built from TRBV20-1 and TRBJ2-7; 10 bases are a match to TRBD2. Germline-derived CDR1 and CDR2 are DFQATT and SNEGSKA (reference sequence). J lost 4 bases, V lost 3 bases, and 9 bases had no gene match. The CDR3 is 15 residues long. The CDR3 region is CSARGRTSGFYEQYF. The CDR3 DNA reads as TGCAGTGCTAGGGGAAGGACTAGCGGATTTTACGAGCAGTACTTC.

This clonotype was seen repeatedly, ten times or more. An end of the junction differs from the germline gene, which may be a read error. The chain recombines TRBV7-9 with TRBJ1-4; 8 bases match TRBD1. The CDR3 has 15 amino acids. Germline V lookup: CDR1 SEHNR, CDR2 FQNEAQ (reference sequence). CDR3 amino acids: CASSIDRGGTENLFF. The CDR3 bases are TGTGCCAGCAGCATCGACAGGGGAGGAACTGAAAATCTGTTTTTT.

The chain is built from TRBV5-1 and TRBJ2-3; the D call may be TRBD1 or TRBD2 (5 bases each). Between the trimmed V and J ends, which lost 4 bases and 4 bases, there was a span of 13 bases. The CDR3 loop spans 14 amino acids. The V gene's germline CDR1 is SGHRS and CDR2 YFSETQ. As DNA, the CDR3 is TGCGCCAGCAGCGCGTCAGGGACCGCAGATACGCAGTATTTT. It codes for CASSASGTADTQYF.

This clonotype was seen only a few times. This chain joins TRBV6-6 and TRBJ1-2; the match to TRBD1 covers 9 bases. The CDR3 length is 14 residues. Germline CDR1 MNHNY, CDR2 SVGAGI (reference sequence). With V trimmed by 2 bases and J by 6 bases, 4 bases remained unmatched. Here the CDR3 DNA reads TGTGCCAGCAGTTACCGGGACAGGGTGAATGGCTACACCTTC. Its protein is CASSYRDRVNGYTF.

CDR3 bases: TGCAGTGCCCTTGTGGGGCCAACGAATACGCAGTATTTT. Encoded protein: CSALVGPTNTQYF. V usage is TRBV20-1 and J usage is TRBJ2-3, with D possibly being TRBD1 (5 bases). Trimming cost V 6 bases and J 7 bases, with 17 bases left between them. The CDR3 totals 13 residues. The germline V gene has CDR1 DFQATT and CDR2 SNEGSKA (reference sequence).

The table lists this clonotype with a few counts. The chain is built from TRBV7-8 and TRBJ2-7; D tentatively fits TRBD1 or TRBD2 (5 bases each). Trimming shortened V by 3 bases and J by 3 bases, and 12 bases separated the two germline ends. CDR3 length equals 14 residues. CDR1 is SGHVS and CDR2 is FQNEAQ in the germline V gene. CDR3 bases: TGTGCCAGCAGCTTCCGGGACGGACGCTACGAGCAGTACTTC. The encoded protein is CASSFRDGRYEQYF.

The table lists this clonotype with a few counts. This chain connects TRBV27 to TRBJ1-1, with D uncertain. Germline CDR1 and CDR2: MNHEY and SMNVEV (reference sequence). V was trimmed by 2 bases and J by 12 bases, leaving 16 bases between them. CDR3 length equals 13 residues. Here the CDR3 DNA reads TGTGCCAGCAGTTTAGGTCAGGCCCGGCGAACTTTCTTT. Its translation is CASSLGQARRTFF.

V usage is TRBV20-1 and J usage is TRBJ2-1; D gene uncertain. Germline V gene lookup returns CDR1 DFQATT and CDR2 SNEGSKA (reference sequence). The CDR3 covers 15 residues. Trimming pared 6 bases from V and 1 base from J, leaving 16 bases between. The CDR3 sequence is CSAASTQTSYNEQFF. DNA for the CDR3: TGCAGTGCCGCGTCAACTCAGACGTCCTACAATGAGCAGTTCTTC.